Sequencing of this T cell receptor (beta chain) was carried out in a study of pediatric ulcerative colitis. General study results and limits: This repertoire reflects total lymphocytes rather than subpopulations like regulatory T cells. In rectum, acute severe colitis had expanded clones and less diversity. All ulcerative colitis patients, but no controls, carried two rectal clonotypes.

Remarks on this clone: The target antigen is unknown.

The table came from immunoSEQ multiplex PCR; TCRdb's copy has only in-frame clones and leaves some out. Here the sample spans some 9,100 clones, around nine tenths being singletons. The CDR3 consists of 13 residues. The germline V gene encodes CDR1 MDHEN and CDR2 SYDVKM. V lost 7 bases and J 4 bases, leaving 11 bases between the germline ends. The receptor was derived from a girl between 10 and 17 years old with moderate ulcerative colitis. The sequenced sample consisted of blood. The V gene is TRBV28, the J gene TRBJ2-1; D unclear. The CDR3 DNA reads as TGTGCCAGCACCCGACCCGGATACAATGAGCAGTTCTTC. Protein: CASTRPGYNEQFF.